This is a list of T cell receptor beta chains from one sample in a study of blood T cell repertoires in COVID-19. Sequenced by immunoSEQ multiplex PCR; TCRdb stores in-frame clones only, minus some. The sample lists under 200,000 clones, roughly 84% occurring once. Sequenced input: PBMCs or T cells enriched from blood (not recorded which). The receptors originated from a woman aged 30 to 39 who had been exposed to COVID-19. Each CDR3 is given with its conserved first and last residue. D genes are given only for firm matches. Clone size appears in some rows only: once, few, many, or a class for an expanded clone.

V gene,J gene,D gene,clone size,CDR3 DNA,CDR3 protein
TRBV6-1,TRBJ2-5,TRBD1,NA,TGTGCCAGCAGTGAATACAGGGACAGGAGAGAGACCCAGTACTTC,CASSEYRDRRETQYF
TRBV2,TRBJ2-2,NA,NA,TGTGCCAGCAGTGTGGTGGCAGGGTTCGGGGAGCTGTTTTTT,CASSVVAGFGELFF
TRBV7-8,TRBJ2-1,TRBD2,NA,TGTGCCAGCAGCCCCGCCCCTTGGACTAGCGGGGGGAGGAATGAGCAGTTCTTC,CASSPAPWTSGGRNEQFF
TRBV5-1,TRBJ2-2,TRBD1,once,TGCGCCAGCAGCCTAGGGGGCACTACTAACGGGGAGCTGTTTTTT,CASSLGGTTNGELFF
TRBV6-5,TRBJ1-1,TRBD1,NA,TGTGCCAGCAGACGTGGACAGGGAAAACCTGCTGAAGCTTTCTTT,CASRRGQGKPAEAFF
TRBV7-6,TRBJ2-3,TRBD2,NA,TGTGCCAGCAGCTATGGGGCCAGCGGGGCCACAGATACGCAGTATTTT,CASSYGASGATDTQYF
TRBV7-2,TRBJ1-2,NA,NA,TGTGCCAGCAGCTTACGGGCAGGGGACTATGGCTACACCTTC,CASSLRAGDYGYTF
TRBV7-2,TRBJ1-5,NA,NA,TGTGCCAGCAGCTTACACAGCGGGGGAAGTCTTGTGAATCAGCCCCAGCATTTT,CASSLHSGGSLVNQPQHF
TRBV13,TRBJ2-1,TRBD2,NA,TGTGCCAGCAGCTTGGGCGGGGGAAGGAATGAGCAGTTCTTC,CASSLGGGRNEQFF
TRBV15,TRBJ1-1,NA,NA,TGTGCCACCAGCGAGGTCGGCACTGAAGCTTTCTTT,CATSEVGTEAFF
TRBV5-1,TRBJ1-1,NA,NA,TGCGCCAGCAGCCGGGCAGGGGCGGACACTGAAGCTTTCTTT,CASSRAGADTEAFF
TRBV7-8,TRBJ1-2,TRBD1,NA,TGTGCCAGCAGCTTTTCGACAGGGAATGGCTACACCTTC,CASSFSTGNGYTF
TRBV2,TRBJ2-2,NA,NA,TGTGCCAGCAATGCCCTTGGGGGCAAACCGAGCACCGGGGAGCTGTTTTTT,CASNALGGKPSTGELFF
TRBV5-8,TRBJ2-7,NA,NA,TGTGCCAGGCGGGACGTAGCCTCCTACGAGCAGTACTTC,CARRDVASYEQYF
TRBV6-5,TRBJ2-2,TRBD2,NA,TGTGCCAGCGGGGGGGACCGAGACACCGGGGAGCTGTTTTTT,CASGGDRDTGELFF
TRBV12-2,TRBJ2-7,NA,NA,TGTGCAAGTCGCTCGAGGACAGGTTGCATCTCCTACGAGCAGTACTTC,CASRSRTGCISYEQYF
TRBV14,TRBJ1-2,NA,NA,TGTGCCAGCAGCCAAGATCGGAGGGGTGGCTACACCTTC,CASSQDRRGGYTF
TRBV6-4,TRBJ2-7,NA,NA,TGTGCCAGCAGCGCGGGGGCTGGGTACGAGCAGTACTTC,CASSAGAGYEQYF
TRBV3-1/TRBV3-2,TRBJ2-2,NA,once,TGTGCCAGCAGCCTAACGGTCCCGGGGGACACCGGGGAGCTGTTTTTT,CASSLTVPGDTGELFF
TRBV6-5,TRBJ1-2,TRBD1,once,TGTGCCAGCAGTTACTCCCCAGGGGGCAACTATGGCTACACCTTC,CASSYSPGGNYGYTF
TRBV5-6,TRBJ1-6,NA,few,TGTGCCAGCAGCTTGATGTTAACCTATAATTCACCCCTCCACTTT,CASSLMLTYNSPLHF
TRBV6-2/TRBV6-3,TRBJ1-4,TRBD1,NA,TGTGCCAGCAGTCGCCGAGCCTTACGGGACAGGGGTGAAAAACTGTTTTTT,CASSRRALRDRGEKLFF
TRBV10-2,TRBJ1-6,TRBD1,NA,TGCGCCAGCAGACAGGGGGCTGAATGGTCGTCACCCCTCCACTTT,CASRQGAEWSSPLHF
TRBV7-9,TRBJ2-1,NA,few,TGTGCCAGCAGCTGGCCTCACCCTGTCAATGAGCAGTTCTTC,CASSWPHPVNEQFF
TRBV3-1/TRBV3-2,TRBJ1-2,NA,NA,TGTGCCAGCAGCCAAGCTGAGGTCGGCTACACCTTC,CASSQAEVGYTF
TRBV10-2,TRBJ2-6,NA,NA,TGCGCCAGCCATGAGGGGGCCAACGTCCTGACTTTC,CASHEGANVLTF
TRBV12-3/TRBV12-4,TRBJ1-3,NA,NA,TGTGCCAGCAGTTTGGCTGGTCTGAACACCATATATTTT,CASSLAGLNTIYF
TRBV6-1,TRBJ1-5,NA,NA,TGTGCCAGCAGTGAGGGAGGGGCCTATCAGCCCCAGCATTTT,CASSEGGAYQPQHF
TRBV18,TRBJ2-2,TRBD2,NA,TGTGCCAGCTCACCGAAAACTAGCGCGAACACCGGGGAGCTGTTTTTT,CASSPKTSANTGELFF
TRBV2,TRBJ2-7,NA,once,TGTGCCAGCATGCAGGGGTCCTCCTACGAGCAGTACTTC,CASMQGSSYEQYF
TRBV5-1,TRBJ1-6,NA,NA,TGCGCCAGCAGCTTGCTCAGCGGATCACCCCTCCACTTT,CASSLLSGSPLHF
TRBV2,TRBJ1-1,NA,NA,TGTGCCAGCAGTGAGTATAGGACAGAAGCTTTCTTT,CASSEYRTEAFF
TRBV29-1,TRBJ1-5,TRBD1,once,TGCAGCGTTGGACAGGGGTTAAATCAGCCCCAGCATTTT,CSVGQGLNQPQHF
TRBV2,TRBJ1-1,TRBD1,NA,TGTGCCAGCAGTCGACAGGGGGTGAACACTGAAGCTTTCTTT,CASSRQGVNTEAFF
TRBV6-5,TRBJ1-1,NA,NA,TGTGCCAGCAGCCGACAGCCCAACACTGAAGCTTTCTTT,CASSRQPNTEAFF
TRBV11-2,TRBJ1-2,TRBD1,NA,TGTGCCAGCAGCTTAGGAGATAGATCGGGACAGGGGGGCTACACCTTC,CASSLGDRSGQGGYTF
TRBV29-1,TRBJ2-7,TRBD2,NA,TGCAGCGTTGAGGGGGGGGATTCCTACGAGCAGTACTTC,CSVEGGDSYEQYF
TRBV10-3,TRBJ2-3,TRBD2,once,TGTGCCATCAGTGAGTCAGTAAGGCGGGGGGCAGATACGCAGTATTTT,CAISESVRRGADTQYF
TRBV30,TRBJ1-1,NA,NA,TGTGCCTGGAGGACGTACAGGCCCACTGAAGCTTTCTTT,CAWRTYRPTEAFF
TRBV5-4,TRBJ2-3,TRBD2,NA,TGTGCCAGCAGACGGACTAGCGACACAGATACGCAGTATTTT,CASRRTSDTDTQYF
TRBV7-9,TRBJ2-7,TRBD1,NA,TGTGCCAGCAGCGCCCCCGCCGCTTCCTGGGACAGGGGGAACGAGCAGTACTTC,CASSAPAASWDRGNEQYF
TRBV7-2,TRBJ2-3,TRBD2,NA,TGTGCCAGCAGCTTAGGACTAGCGGGGGATTCTAGCACAGATACGCAGTATTTT,CASSLGLAGDSSTDTQYF
TRBV7-3,TRBJ2-3,TRBD2,once,TGTGCCAGCAGCCCCGGAGCGGGGGGTAAAGATACGCAGTATTTT,CASSPGAGGKDTQYF
TRBV10-1,TRBJ2-3,NA,NA,TGCGCCAGCAGTGAGCCGAGCACAGATACGCAGTATTTT,CASSEPSTDTQYF
TRBV27,TRBJ2-7,TRBD1,NA,TGTGCCAGCAGTTGGACAGGGCAAGCCTACGAGCAGTACTTC,CASSWTGQAYEQYF
TRBV14,TRBJ2-1,TRBD2,NA,TGTGCCAGCAGCCTCCTTGCGGGGGTCCGCAATGAGCAGTTCTTC,CASSLLAGVRNEQFF